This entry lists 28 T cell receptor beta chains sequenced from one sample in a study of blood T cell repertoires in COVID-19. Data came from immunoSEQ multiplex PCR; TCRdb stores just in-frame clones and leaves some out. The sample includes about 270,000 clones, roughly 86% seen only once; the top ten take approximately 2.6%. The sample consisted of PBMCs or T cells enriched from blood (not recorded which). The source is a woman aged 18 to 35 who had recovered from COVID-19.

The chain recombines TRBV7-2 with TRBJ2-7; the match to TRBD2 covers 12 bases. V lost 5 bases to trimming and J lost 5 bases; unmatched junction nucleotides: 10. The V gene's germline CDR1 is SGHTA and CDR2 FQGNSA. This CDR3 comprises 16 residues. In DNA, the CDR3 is TGTGCCAGCAGCCCCGCTAGCGGGGGGGCCGGGCACGAGCAGTACTTC. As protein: CASSPASGGAGHEQYF.

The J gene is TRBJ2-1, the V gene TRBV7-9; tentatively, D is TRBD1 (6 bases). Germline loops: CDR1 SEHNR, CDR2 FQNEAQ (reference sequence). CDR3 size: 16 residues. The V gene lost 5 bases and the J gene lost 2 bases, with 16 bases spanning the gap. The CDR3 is CASSPSPGDAYNEQFF. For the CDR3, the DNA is TGTGCCAGCAGCCCATCTCCAGGGGACGCCTACAATGAGCAGTTCTTC. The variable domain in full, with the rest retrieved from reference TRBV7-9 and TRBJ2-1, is DTGVSQNPRHKITKRGQNVTFRCDPISEHNRLYWYRQTLGQGPEFLTYFQNEAQLEKSRLLSDRFSAERPKGSFSTLEIQRTEQGDSAMYLCASSPSPGDAYNEQFFGPGTRLTVL.

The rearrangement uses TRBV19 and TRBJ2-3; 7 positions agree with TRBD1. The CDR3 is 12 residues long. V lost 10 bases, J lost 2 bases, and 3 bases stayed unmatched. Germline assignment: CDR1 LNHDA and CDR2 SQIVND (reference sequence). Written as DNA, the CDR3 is TGTGCCACAGGGGGTAACACAGATACGCAGTATTTT. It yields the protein CATGGNTDTQYF.

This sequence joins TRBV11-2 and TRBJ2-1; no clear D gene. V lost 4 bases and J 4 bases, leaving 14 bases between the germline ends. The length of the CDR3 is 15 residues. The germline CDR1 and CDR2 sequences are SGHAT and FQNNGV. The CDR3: CASSSRLILYNEQFF. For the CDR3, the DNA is TGTGCCAGCAGCTCCCGACTGATCCTGTACAATGAGCAGTTCTTC. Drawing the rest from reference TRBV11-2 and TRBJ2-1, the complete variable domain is EAGVAQSPRYKIIEKRQSVAFWCNPISGHATLYWYQQILGQGPKLLIQFQNNGVVDDSQLPKDRFSAERLKGVDSTLKIQPAKLEDSAVYLCASSSRLILYNEQFFGPGTRLTVL.

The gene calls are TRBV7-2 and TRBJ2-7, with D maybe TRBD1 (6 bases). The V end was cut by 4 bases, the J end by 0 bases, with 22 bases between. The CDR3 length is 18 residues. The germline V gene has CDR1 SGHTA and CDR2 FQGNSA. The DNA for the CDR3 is TGTGCCAGCAGCTATACACCCTGGGGGCAGGGCTTCTCCTACGAGCAGTACTTC. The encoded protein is CASSYTPWGQGFSYEQYF.

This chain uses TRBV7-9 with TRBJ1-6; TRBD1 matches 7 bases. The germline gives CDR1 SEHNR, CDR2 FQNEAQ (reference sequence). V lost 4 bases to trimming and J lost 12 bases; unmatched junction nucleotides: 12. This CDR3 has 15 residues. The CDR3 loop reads CASSSTGTAIRPLHF. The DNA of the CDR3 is TGTGCCAGCAGCTCGACCGGGACAGCCATTCGACCCCTCCACTTT.

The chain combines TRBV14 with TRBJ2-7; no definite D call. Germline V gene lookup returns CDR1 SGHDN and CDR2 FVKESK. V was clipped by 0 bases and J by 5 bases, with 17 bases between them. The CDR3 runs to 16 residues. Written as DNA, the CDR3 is TGTGCCAGCAGCCAAGAAAATATAGCCACCATCAACGAGCAGTACTTC. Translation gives CASSQENIATINEQYF.

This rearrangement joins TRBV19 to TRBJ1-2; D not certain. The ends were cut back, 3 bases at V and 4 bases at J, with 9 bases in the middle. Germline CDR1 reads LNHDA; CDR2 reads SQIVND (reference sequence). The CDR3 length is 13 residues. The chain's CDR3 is CASSITDCYGYTF. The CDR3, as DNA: TGTGCCAGTAGTATCACGGACTGCTATGGCTACACCTTC.

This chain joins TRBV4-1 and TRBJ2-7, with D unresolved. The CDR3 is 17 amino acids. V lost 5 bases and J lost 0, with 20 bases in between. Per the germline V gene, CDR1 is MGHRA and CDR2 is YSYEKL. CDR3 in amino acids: CASSYSTGPEDSYEQYF. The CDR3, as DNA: TGCGCCAGCAGCTACTCTACGGGTCCCGAGGACTCCTACGAGCAGTACTTC.

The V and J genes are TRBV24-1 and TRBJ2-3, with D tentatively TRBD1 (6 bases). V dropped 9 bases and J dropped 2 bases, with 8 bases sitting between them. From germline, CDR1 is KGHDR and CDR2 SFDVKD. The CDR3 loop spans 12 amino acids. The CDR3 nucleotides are TGTGCCACCCGGGACATCACAGATACGCAGTATTTT. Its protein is CATRDITDTQYF.

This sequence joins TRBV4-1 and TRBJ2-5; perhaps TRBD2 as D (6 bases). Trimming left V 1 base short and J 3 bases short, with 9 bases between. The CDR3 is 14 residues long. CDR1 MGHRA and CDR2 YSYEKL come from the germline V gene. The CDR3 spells CASSQVWGEETQYF. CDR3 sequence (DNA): TGCGCCAGCAGCCAAGTCTGGGGGGAAGAGACCCAGTACTTC.

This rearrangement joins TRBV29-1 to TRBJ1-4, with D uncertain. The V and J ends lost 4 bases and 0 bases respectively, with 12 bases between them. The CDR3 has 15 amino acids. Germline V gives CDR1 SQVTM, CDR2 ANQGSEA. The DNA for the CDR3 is TGCAGCGTTGGGGCTGCCTACCCAACTAATGAAAAACTGTTTTTT. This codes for CSVGAAYPTNEKLFF.

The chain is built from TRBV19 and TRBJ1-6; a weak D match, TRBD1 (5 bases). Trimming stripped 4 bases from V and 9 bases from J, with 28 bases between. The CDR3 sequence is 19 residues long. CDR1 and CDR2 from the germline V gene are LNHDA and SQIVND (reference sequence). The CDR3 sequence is CASSTPGLVPFVHSSPLHF. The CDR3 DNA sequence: TGTGCCAGTAGTACACCGGGACTAGTGCCGTTCGTGCACAGTTCACCCCTCCACTTT.

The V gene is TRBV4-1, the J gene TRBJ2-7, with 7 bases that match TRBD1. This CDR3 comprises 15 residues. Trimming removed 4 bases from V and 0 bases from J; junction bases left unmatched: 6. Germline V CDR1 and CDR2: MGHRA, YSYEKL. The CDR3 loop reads CASSPGTAFSYEQYF. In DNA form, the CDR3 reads TGCGCCAGCAGCCCGGGGACAGCTTTCTCCTACGAGCAGTACTTC.

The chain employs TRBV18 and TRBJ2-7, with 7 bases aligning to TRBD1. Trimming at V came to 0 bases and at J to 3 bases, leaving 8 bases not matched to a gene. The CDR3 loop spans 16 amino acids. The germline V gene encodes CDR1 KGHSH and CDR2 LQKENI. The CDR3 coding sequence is TGTGCCAGCTCACCACCAAGGCCCCGGGACAGCTACGAGCAGTACTTC. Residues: CASSPPRPRDSYEQYF. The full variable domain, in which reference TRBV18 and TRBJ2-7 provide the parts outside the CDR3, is NAGVMQNPRHLVRRRGQEARLRCSPMKGHSHVYWYRQLPEEGLKFMVYLQKENIIDESGMPKERFSAEFPKEGPSILRIQQVVRGDSAAYFCASSPPRPRDSYEQYFGPGTRLTVT.

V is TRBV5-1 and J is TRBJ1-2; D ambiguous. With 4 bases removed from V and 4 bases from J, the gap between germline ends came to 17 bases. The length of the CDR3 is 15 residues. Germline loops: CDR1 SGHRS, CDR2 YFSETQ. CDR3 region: CASSLQRDPSYGYTF. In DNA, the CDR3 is TGCGCCAGCAGCCTCCAGCGGGATCCTTCCTATGGCTACACCTTC.

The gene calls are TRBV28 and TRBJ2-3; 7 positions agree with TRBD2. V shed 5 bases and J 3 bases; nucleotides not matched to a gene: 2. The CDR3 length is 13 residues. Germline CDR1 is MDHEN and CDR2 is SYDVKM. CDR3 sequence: CASSGAGTDTQYF. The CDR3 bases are TGTGCCAGCAGTGGAGCGGGAACAGATACGCAGTATTTT.

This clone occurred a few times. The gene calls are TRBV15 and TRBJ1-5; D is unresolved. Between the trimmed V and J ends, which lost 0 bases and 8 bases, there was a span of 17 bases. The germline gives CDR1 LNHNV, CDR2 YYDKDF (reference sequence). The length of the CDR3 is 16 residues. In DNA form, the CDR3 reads TGTGCCACCAGCAGAGATCATTCAAGAGAAGAGGAGCCCCAGCATTTT. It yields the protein CATSRDHSREEEPQHF. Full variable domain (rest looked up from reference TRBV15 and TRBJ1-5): DAMVIQNPRYQVTQFGKPVTLSCSQTLNHNVMYWYQQKSSQAPKLLFHYYDKDFNNEADTPDNFQSRRPNTSFCFLDIRSPGLGDTAMYLCATSRDHSREEEPQHFGDGTRLSIL.

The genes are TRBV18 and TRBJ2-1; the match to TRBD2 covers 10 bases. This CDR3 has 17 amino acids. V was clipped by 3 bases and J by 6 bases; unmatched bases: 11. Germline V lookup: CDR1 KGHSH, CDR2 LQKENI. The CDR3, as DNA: TGTGCCAGCTCACCTGACCTGGGACTAGCGACGCCCAATGAGCAGTTCTTC. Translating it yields CASSPDLGLATPNEQFF.

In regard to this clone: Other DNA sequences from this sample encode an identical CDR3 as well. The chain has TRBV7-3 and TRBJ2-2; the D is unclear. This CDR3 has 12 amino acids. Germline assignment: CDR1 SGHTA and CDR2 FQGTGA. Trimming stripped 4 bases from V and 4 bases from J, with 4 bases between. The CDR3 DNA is TGTGCCAGCAGCTCGTTCACCGGGGAGCTGTTTTTT. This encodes CASSSFTGELFF.

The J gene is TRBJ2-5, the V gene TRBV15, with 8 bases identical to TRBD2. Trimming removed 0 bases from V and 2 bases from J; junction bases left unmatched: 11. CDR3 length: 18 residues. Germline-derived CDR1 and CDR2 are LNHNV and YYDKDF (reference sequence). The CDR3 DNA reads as TGTGCCACCAGCAGAGAGATATTGGTAGCGGGGAATCAAGAGACCCAGTACTTC. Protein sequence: CATSREILVAGNQETQYF.

The CDR3 loop reads CATSGPGYEQYF. DNA of the CDR3: TGTGCCACCAGCGGCCCAGGGTACGAGCAGTACTTC. V usage is TRBV15 and J usage is TRBJ2-7, with a weak D call TRBD1 (5 bases). V lost 5 bases to trimming and J lost 4 bases, with 9 bases between them. The CDR3 contains 12 residues. The germline gives CDR1 LNHNV, CDR2 YYDKDF (reference sequence).

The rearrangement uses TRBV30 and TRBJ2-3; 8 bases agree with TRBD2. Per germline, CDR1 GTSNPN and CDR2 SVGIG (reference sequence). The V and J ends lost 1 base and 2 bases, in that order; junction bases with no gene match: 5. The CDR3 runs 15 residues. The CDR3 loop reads CAWSGGLADTDTQYF. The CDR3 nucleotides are TGTGCCTGGAGTGGCGGACTAGCAGACACAGATACGCAGTATTTT.

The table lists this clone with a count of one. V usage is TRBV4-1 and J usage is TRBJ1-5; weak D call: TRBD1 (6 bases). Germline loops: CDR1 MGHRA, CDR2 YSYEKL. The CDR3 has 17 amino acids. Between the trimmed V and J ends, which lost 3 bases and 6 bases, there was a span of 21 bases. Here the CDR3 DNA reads TGCGCCAGCAGCCACCTACCCCCCCAGGGGCAGGGTCAGCCCCAGCATTTT. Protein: CASSHLPPQGQGQPQHF.

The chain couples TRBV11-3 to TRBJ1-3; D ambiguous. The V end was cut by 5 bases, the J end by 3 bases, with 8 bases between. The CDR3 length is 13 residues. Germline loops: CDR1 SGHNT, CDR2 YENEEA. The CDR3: CASSGRGGNTIYF. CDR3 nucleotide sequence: TGTGCCAGCAGCGGAAGAGGTGGAAACACCATATATTTT.

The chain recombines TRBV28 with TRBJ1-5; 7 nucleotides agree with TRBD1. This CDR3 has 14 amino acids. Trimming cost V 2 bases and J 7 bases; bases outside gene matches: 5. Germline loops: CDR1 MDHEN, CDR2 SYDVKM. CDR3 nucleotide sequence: TGTGCCAGCAGTTTAAGGCAGGGGGTACAGCCCCAGCATTTT. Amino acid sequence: CASSLRQGVQPQHF. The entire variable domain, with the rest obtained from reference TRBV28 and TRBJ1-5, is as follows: DVKVTQSSRYLVKRTGEKVFLECVQDMDHENMFWYRQDPGLGLRLIYFSYDVKMKEKGDIPEGYSVSREKKERFSLILESASTNQTSMYLCASSLRQGVQPQHFGDGTRLSIL.

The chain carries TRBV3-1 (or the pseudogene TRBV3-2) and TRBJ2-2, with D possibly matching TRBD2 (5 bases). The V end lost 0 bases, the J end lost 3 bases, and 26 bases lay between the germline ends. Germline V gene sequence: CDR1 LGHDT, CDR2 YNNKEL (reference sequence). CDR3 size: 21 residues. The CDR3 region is CASSQEGKEVMRLRDTGELFF. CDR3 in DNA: TGTGCCAGCAGCCAAGAAGGCAAAGAGGTAATGAGGTTGCGGGACACCGGGGAGCTGTTTTTT.

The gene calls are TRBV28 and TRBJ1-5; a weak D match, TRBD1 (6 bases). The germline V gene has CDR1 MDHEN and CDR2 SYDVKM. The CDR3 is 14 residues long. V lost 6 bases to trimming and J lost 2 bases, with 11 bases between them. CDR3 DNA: TGTGCCAGCAGGGCAGGGGCTCGCAATCAGCCCCAGCATTTT. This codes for CASRAGARNQPQHF. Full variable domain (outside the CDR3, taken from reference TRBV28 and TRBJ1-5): DVKVTQSSRYLVKRTGEKVFLECVQDMDHENMFWYRQDPGLGLRLIYFSYDVKMKEKGDIPEGYSVSREKKERFSLILESASTNQTSMYLCASRAGARNQPQHFGDGTRLSIL.